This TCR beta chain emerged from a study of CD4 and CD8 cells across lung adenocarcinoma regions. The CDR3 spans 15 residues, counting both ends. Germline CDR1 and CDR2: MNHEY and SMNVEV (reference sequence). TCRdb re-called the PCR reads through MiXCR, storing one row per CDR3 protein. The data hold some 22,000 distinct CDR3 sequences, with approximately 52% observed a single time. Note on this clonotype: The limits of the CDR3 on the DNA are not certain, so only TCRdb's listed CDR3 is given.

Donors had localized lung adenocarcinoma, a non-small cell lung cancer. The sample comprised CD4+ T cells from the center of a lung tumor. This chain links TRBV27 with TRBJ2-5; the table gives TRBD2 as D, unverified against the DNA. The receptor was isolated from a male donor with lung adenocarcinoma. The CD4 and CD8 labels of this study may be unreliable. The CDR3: CASSQYVGRIYEQYF.